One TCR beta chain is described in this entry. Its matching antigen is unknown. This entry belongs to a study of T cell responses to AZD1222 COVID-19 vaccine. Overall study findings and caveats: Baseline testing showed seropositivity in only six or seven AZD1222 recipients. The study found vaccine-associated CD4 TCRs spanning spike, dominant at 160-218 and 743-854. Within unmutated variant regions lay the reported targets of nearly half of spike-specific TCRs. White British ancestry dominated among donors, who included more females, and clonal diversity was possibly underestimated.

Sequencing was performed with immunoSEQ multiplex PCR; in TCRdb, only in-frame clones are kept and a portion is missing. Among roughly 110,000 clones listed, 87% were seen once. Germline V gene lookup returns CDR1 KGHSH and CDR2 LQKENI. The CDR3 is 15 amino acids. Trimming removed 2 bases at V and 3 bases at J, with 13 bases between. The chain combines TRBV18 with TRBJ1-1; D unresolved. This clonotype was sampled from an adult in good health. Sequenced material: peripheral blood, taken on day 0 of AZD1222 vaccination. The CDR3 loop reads CASSPVQTLYTEAFF. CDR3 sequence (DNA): TGTGCCAGCTCACCAGTACAGACCCTCTACACTGAAGCTTTCTTT.